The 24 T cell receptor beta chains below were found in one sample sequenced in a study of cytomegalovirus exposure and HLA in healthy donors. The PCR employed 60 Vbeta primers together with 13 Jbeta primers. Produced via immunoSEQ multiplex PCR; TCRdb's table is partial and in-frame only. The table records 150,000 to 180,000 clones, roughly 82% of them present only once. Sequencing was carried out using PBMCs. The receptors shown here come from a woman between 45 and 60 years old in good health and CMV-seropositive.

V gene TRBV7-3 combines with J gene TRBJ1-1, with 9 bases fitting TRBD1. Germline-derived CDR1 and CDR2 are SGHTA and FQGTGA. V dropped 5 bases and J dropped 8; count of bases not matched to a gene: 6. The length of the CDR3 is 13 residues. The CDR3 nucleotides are TGTGCCAGCAGCCCTGGGACAGGGTGGGAAGCTTTCTTT. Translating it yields CASSPGTGWEAFF.

The CDR3 reads CASSLDRNSPLHF. DNA for the CDR3: TGTGCCAGCTCCCTCGACAGGAATTCACCCCTCCACTTT. The J gene is TRBJ1-6, the V gene TRBV18, with a possible D match to TRBD1 (6 bases). Looked up from germline, CDR1 is KGHSH and CDR2 is LQKENI. The CDR3 has 13 residues. Deletions cut 6 bases from V and 7 bases from J, with 10 bases between.

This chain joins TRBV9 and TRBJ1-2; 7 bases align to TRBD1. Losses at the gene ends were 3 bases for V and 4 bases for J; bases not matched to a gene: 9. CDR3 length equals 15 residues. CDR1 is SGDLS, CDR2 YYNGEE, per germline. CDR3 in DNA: TGTGCCAGCAGCGCCTTAGCAGGGGGGCTCTATGGCTACACCTTC. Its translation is CASSALAGGLYGYTF.

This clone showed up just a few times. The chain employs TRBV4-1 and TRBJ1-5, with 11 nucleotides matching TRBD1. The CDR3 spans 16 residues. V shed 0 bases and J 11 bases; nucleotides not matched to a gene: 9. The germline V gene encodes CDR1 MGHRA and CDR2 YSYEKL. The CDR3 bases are TGCGCCAGCAGCCAAGATGCCGGACAGGGGGCGCAGGCCCAGCATTTT. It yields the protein CASSQDAGQGAQAQHF.

The CDR3 loop reads CSAGTGRRTEAFF. Here the CDR3 DNA reads TGCAGCGCCGGGACAGGGCGTCGGACTGAAGCTTTCTTT. The chain has TRBV29-1 and TRBJ1-1; 9 bases map to TRBD1. The germline CDR1 and CDR2 sequences are SQVTM and ANQGSEA. CDR3 size: 13 residues. Trimming cost V 7 bases and J 5 bases; bases outside gene matches: 8.

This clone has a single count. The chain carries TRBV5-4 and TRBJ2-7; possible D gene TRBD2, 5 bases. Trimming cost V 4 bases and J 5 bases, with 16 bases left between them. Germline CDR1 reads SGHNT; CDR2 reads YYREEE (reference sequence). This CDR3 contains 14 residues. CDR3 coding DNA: TGTGCCAGCAGCCCCAAGCCCCTCGGGAACGAGCAGTACTTC. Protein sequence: CASSPKPLGNEQYF.

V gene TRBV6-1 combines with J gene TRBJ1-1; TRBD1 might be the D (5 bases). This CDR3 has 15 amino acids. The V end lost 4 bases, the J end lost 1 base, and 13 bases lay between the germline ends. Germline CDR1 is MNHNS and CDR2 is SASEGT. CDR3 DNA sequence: TGTGCCAGCAGTGTTAGGGGCTCCGGGAACACTGAAGCTTTCTTT. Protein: CASSVRGSGNTEAFF.

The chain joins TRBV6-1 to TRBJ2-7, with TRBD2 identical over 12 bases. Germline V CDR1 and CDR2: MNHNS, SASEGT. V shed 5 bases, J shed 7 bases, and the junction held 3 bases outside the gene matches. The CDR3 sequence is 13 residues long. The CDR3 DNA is TGTGCCAGCAGTACTAGCGGGGGGCGGGAGCAGTACTTC. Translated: CASSTSGGREQYF.

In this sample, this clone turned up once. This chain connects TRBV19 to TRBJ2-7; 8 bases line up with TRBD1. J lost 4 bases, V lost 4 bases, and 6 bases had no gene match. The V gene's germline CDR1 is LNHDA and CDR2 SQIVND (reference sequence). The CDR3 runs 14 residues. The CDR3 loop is CASSKTGATYEQYF. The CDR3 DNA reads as TGTGCCAGTAGTAAGACAGGGGCTACTTACGAGCAGTACTTC.

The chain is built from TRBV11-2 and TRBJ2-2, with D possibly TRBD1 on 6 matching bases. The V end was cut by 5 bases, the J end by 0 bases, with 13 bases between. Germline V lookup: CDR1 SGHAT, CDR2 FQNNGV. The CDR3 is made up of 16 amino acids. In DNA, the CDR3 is TGTGCCAGCAGCGGAATCAGGGGACCGAACACCGGGGAGCTGTTTTTT. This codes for CASSGIRGPNTGELFF.

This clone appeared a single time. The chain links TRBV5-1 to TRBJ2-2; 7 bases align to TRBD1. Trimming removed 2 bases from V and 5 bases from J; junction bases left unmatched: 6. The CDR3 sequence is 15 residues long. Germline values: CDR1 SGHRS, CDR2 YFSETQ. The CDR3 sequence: CASSFYRGGTGELFF. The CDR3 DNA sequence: TGCGCCAGCAGCTTCTACAGGGGTGGAACCGGGGAGCTGTTTTTT.

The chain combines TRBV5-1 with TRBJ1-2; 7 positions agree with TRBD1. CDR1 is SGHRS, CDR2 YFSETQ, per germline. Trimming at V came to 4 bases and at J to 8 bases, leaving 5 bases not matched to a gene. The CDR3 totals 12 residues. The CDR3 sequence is CASSDPGGGYTF. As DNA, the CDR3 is TGCGCCAGCAGCGATCCAGGGGGAGGCTACACCTTC.

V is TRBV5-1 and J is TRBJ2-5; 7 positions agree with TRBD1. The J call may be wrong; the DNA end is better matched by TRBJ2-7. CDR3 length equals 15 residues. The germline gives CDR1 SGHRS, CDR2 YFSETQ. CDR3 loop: CASSRIGQESGEQYF. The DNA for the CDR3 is TGCGCCAGCAGCCGGATCGGACAGGAGAGCGGCGAGCAGTACTTC.

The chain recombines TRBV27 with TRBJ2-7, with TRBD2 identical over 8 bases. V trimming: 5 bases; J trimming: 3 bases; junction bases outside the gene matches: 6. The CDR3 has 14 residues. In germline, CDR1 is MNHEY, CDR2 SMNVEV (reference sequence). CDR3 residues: CASSKKGLDYEQYF. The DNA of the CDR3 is TGTGCCAGCAGTAAGAAGGGACTAGACTACGAGCAGTACTTC.

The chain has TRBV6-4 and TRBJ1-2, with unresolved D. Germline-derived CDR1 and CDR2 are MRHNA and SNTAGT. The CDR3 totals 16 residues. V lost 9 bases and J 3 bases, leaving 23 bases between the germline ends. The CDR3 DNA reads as TGTGCCAGAAAACTTTGTTTCCCAGGACTGGACTATGGCTACACCTTC. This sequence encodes CARKLCFPGLDYGYTF.

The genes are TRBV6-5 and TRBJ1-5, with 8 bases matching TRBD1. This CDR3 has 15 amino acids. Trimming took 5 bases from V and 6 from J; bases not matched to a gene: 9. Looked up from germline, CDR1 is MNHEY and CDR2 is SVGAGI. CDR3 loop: CASSSGQGISQPQHF. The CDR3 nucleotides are TGTGCCAGCAGTAGCGGACAGGGCATTTCTCAGCCCCAGCATTTT.

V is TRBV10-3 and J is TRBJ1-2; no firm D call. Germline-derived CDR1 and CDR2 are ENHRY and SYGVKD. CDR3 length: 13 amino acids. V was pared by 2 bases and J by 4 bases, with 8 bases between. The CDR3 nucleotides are TGTGCCATCAGTGAGGGCAGACTCTATGGCTACACCTTC. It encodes CAISEGRLYGYTF.

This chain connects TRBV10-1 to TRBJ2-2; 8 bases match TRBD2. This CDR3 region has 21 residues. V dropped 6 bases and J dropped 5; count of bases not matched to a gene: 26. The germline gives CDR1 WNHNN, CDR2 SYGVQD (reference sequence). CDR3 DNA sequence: TGCGCCAGCAGGCCAAATCAAGGGGCGGGGGGCCGGTTTTATTTAACCGGGGAGCTGTTTTTT. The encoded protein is CASRPNQGAGGRFYLTGELFF.

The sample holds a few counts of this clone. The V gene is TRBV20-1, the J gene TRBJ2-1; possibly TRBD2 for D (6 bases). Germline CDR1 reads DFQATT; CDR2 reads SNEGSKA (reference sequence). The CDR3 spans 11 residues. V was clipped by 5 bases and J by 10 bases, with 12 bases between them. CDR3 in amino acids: CSAHGGAEQFF. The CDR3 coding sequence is TGCAGTGCTCACGGCGGGGCGGAGCAGTTCTTC.

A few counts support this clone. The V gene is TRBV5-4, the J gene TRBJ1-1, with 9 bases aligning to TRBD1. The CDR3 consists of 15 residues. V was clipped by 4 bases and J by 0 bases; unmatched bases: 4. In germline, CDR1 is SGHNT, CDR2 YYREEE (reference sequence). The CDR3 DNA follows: TGTGCCAGCAGCACCCGACAGGGGGTGAACACTGAAGCTTTCTTT. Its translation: CASSTRQGVNTEAFF.

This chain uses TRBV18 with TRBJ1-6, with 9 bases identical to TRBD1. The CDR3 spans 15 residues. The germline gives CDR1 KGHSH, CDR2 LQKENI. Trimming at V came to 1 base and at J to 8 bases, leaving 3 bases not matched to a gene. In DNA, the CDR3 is TGTGCCAGCTCACCACGACAGGGGGATGATTCACCCCTCCACTTT. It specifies CASSPRQGDDSPLHF.

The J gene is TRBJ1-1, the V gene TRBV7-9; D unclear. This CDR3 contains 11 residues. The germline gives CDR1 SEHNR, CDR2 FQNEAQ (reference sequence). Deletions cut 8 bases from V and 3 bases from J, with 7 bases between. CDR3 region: CASPLDTEAFF. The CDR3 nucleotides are TGTGCCAGCCCCCTTGACACTGAAGCTTTCTTT.

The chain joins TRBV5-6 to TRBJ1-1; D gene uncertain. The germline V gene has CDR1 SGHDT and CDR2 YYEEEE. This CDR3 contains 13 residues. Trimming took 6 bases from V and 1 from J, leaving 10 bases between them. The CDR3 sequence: CASNVVQNTEAFF. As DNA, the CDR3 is TGTGCCAGCAACGTAGTCCAGAACACTGAAGCTTTCTTT.

The CDR3 bases are TGTGCCATCAGTGCGAGAGGGGGCGTCGGCAATGAGCAGTTCTTC. Translating gives CAISARGGVGNEQFF. V is TRBV10-3 and J is TRBJ2-1, with 7 positions matching TRBD1. The ends lost 4 bases at V and 6 bases at J; junction bases unmatched: 9. Germline V gene lookup returns CDR1 ENHRY and CDR2 SYGVKD. The CDR3 is made up of 15 amino acids.